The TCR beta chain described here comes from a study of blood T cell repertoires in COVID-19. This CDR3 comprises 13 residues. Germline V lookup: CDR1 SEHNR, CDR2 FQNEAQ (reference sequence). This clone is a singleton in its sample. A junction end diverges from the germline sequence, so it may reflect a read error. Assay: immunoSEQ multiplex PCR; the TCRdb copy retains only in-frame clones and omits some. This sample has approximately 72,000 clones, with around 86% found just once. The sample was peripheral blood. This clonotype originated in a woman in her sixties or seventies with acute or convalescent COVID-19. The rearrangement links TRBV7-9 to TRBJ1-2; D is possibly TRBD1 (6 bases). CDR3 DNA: TGTGCCAGCAGCTGGCAGGGGCCACTTCCGGACGACTTC. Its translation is CASSWQGPLPDDF.